The 19 T cell receptor beta chains below were found in one sample sequenced in a study of cytomegalovirus exposure and HLA in healthy donors. This PCR relied on a set of 60 Vbeta primers and 13 Jbeta primers. Profiled with immunoSEQ multiplex PCR; TCRdb holds only in-frame clones, not every one. The data contain approximately 160,000 clones, about 68% of them singletons. The sequenced material came from PBMCs. The origin of the receptors is a man aged 18 to 29 in good health and CMV-seronegative.

As concerns this clone: One junction end disagrees with the germline gene, perhaps due to a read error. This rearrangement joins TRBV5-4 to TRBJ2-1; 8 bases map to TRBD2. The CDR3 spans 15 residues. The germline CDR1 and CDR2 sequences are SGHNT and YYREEE (reference sequence). The CDR3 nucleotides are TGTGCCAACAGCTTTGGGACTAGTCCATTGAATGAGCAGTTCTTC. Encoded protein: CANSFGTSPLNEQFF.

The chain combines TRBV28 with TRBJ2-7; weak D call: TRBD2 (6 bases). Looked up from germline, CDR1 is MDHEN and CDR2 is SYDVKM. The ends were cut back, 7 bases at V and 2 bases at J, with 15 bases in the middle. The CDR3 has 14 amino acids. Here the CDR3 reads CASTRRDLTYEQYF. CDR3 in DNA: TGTGCCAGCACCCGCCGGGACTTAACCTACGAGCAGTACTTC.

In this sample, this clone turned up once. V is TRBV28 and J is TRBJ1-1, with 7 bases lining up with TRBD1. The CDR3 sequence is 15 residues long. Germline V lookup: CDR1 MDHEN, CDR2 SYDVKM. V was clipped by 6 bases and J by 8 bases; unmatched bases: 15. Written as DNA, the CDR3 is TGTGCCAGCAGCGCTGCTGACAGGGTCCGCGCCGAAGCTTTCTTT. Translating it yields CASSAADRVRAEAFF.

The rearrangement links TRBV18 to TRBJ2-7; 7 bases align to TRBD2. CDR3 length equals 16 residues. Germline CDR1 reads KGHSH; CDR2 reads LQKENI. J gave up 3 bases and V 2 bases, and 10 bases lay outside the gene matches. The CDR3 spells CASSPSQPGGIYEQYF. The CDR3 DNA reads TGTGCCAGCTCACCAAGTCAACCGGGGGGAATCTACGAGCAGTACTTC.

This clone was counted at least ten times. The chain has TRBV2 and TRBJ2-7; 7 nucleotides match TRBD2. Germline lookup yields CDR1 SNHLY and CDR2 FYNNEI. This CDR3 is built from 18 residues. V was pared by 11 bases and J by 2 bases, with 24 bases of the junction left unmatched. The CDR3, as DNA: TGTGCCGGCGGTGCCTCCGGTGGGGCGTGGGGGGGGACCTACGAGCAGTACTTC. It yields the protein CAGGASGGAWGGTYEQYF.

The chain combines TRBV10-3 with TRBJ2-7; tentatively, D is TRBD2 (6 bases). The CDR3 is made up of 16 amino acids. V shed 3 bases and J shed 4 bases, with 19 bases lying between them. The germline CDR1 and CDR2 sequences are ENHRY and SYGVKD. CDR3 region: CAISDQTRSTPYEQYF. In nucleotides, the CDR3 is TGTGCCATCAGTGACCAGACTAGGTCCACCCCGTACGAGCAGTACTTC.

The V and J genes are TRBV29-1 and TRBJ1-5; 7 nucleotides align to TRBD1. This CDR3 region has 13 residues. The J segment lost 7 bases and the V segment lost 6 bases, leaving 9 bases of the junction unmatched. In germline, CDR1 is SQVTM, CDR2 ANQGSEA. In DNA form, the CDR3 reads TGCAGCGTGGTTCCAGGGGGTGACCAGCCCCAGCATTTT. Residues: CSVVPGGDQPQHF.

J is TRBJ2-2 and V is TRBV19; D call uncertain. Germline V CDR1 and CDR2: LNHDA, SQIVND (reference sequence). V was cut by 8 bases and J by 3 bases, with 22 bases left in between. CDR3 length equals 17 residues. CDR3 bases: TGTGCCAGTCACTTTCGCTCGCCAGAGGAATACACCGGGGAGCTGTTTTTT. Its translation: CASHFRSPEEYTGELFF.

This chain connects TRBV5-6 to TRBJ1-1, with unresolved D. The ends were cut back, 1 base at V and 8 bases at J, with 6 bases in the middle. The CDR3 loop spans 11 amino acids. Per germline, CDR1 SGHDT and CDR2 YYEEEE. This CDR3 is CASSLRREAFF. The CDR3 DNA follows: TGTGCCAGCAGCTTGCGGAGAGAAGCTTTCTTT.

This rearrangement joins TRBV19 to TRBJ1-4, with a weak D call TRBD1 (5 bases). V lost 11 bases and J 5 bases, leaving 21 bases between the germline ends. CDR1 and CDR2 (germline): LNHDA, SQIVND (reference sequence). This CDR3 region has 15 residues. Written as DNA, the CDR3 is TGTGCCTCCAGGGAACCGGGTCGCCGGAATGAAAAACTGTTTTTT. Protein sequence: CASREPGRRNEKLFF.

The chain recombines TRBV5-4 with TRBJ2-2; 12 bases map to TRBD2. The CDR3 spans 16 residues. Germline-derived CDR1 and CDR2 are SGHNT and YYREEE (reference sequence). The trim removed 1 base at V and 5 bases at J, leaving 3 bases unmatched. In DNA, the CDR3 is TGTGCCAGCAGCTTGCTAGCGGGAGGGCGAACCGGGGAGCTGTTTTTT. Residues: CASSLLAGGRTGELFF.

V usage is TRBV5-4 and J usage is TRBJ2-5; D is perhaps TRBD2 (6 bases). This CDR3 has 15 amino acids. Trimming shortened V by 2 bases and J by 3 bases, and 14 bases separated the two germline ends. Germline V lookup: CDR1 SGHNT, CDR2 YYREEE (reference sequence). The CDR3 spells CASSFAGLLKETQYF. CDR3 in DNA: TGTGCCAGCAGCTTTGCGGGACTTCTAAAAGAGACCCAGTACTTC.

This clone has only one observation. Here the CDR3 reads CASSPRQGTTYEQYF. The CDR3 DNA sequence: TGCGCCAGCAGTCCCCGACAGGGGACCACCTACGAGCAGTACTTC. This chain joins TRBV23-1 and TRBJ2-7, with 8 positions matching TRBD1. TRBV23-1 is an ORF, with its function uncertain. V shed 4 bases and J 2 bases; nucleotides not matched to a gene: 7. The CDR3 has 15 residues.

This clone showed up just once. The chain couples TRBV30 to TRBJ2-5; 10 bases match TRBD1. The V gene's germline CDR1 is GTSNPN and CDR2 SVGIG (reference sequence). The CDR3 is 14 residues long. V was pared by 1 base and J by 4 bases, with 3 bases of the junction left unmatched. CDR3 DNA sequence: TGTGCCTGGAGTGCGGACAGGGGGGGAGAGACCCAGTACTTC. Its protein is CAWSADRGGETQYF. The variable domain in full, completed from reference TRBV30 and TRBJ2-5, reads SQTIHQWPATLVQPVGSPLSLECTVEGTSNPNLYWYRQAAGRGLQLLFYSVGIGQISSEVPQNLSASRPQDRQFILSSKKLLLSDSGFYLCAWSADRGGETQYFGPGTRLLVL.

CDR3 residues: CASSYRRLVPDEQYF. DNA for the CDR3: TGTGCCAGCAGTTACCGGCGACTAGTCCCCGACGAGCAGTACTTC. The V gene is TRBV6-5, the J gene TRBJ2-7, with D possibly TRBD2 on 6 matching bases. The V end lost 2 bases, the J end lost 5 bases, and 16 bases lay between the germline ends. Germline-derived CDR1 and CDR2 are MNHEY and SVGAGI. The CDR3 is made up of 15 amino acids.

This chain links TRBV9 with TRBJ1-2, with a possible D match to TRBD1 (6 bases). The germline V and J ends were trimmed by 4 bases and 4 bases, with 11 bases remaining between them. The CDR3 extends over 13 amino acids. Per the germline V gene, CDR1 is SGDLS and CDR2 is YYNGEE. In DNA form, the CDR3 reads TGTGCCAGCAGCCCAGGGGTGGCCTATGGCTACACCTTC. Translation gives CASSPGVAYGYTF.

The V call is TRBV19, the J call TRBJ2-5; tentatively, D is TRBD2 (5 bases). The CDR3 contains 10 residues. The germline V gene has CDR1 LNHDA and CDR2 SQIVND (reference sequence). Between the trimmed V and J ends, which lost 9 bases and 5 bases, there was a span of 7 bases. The CDR3 loop is CARQRETQYF. The CDR3 DNA reads TGTGCCAGGCAGCGGGAGACCCAGTACTTC.

This clone was counted only a few times. This sequence joins TRBV5-4 and TRBJ2-5, with 11 bases lining up with TRBD2. With V trimmed by 4 bases and J by 5 bases, 7 bases remained unmatched. Looked up from germline, CDR1 is SGHNT and CDR2 is YYREEE (reference sequence). The CDR3 sequence is 15 residues long. The CDR3 protein is CASSETSGVGETQYF. CDR3 sequence (DNA): TGTGCCAGCAGCGAGACTAGCGGGGTCGGGGAGACCCAGTACTTC.

The chain carries TRBV5-4 and TRBJ2-1, with 8 bases fitting TRBD2. Germline assignment: CDR1 SGHNT and CDR2 YYREEE (reference sequence). The CDR3 is made up of 14 amino acids. V shed 4 bases, J shed 5 bases, and the junction held 5 bases outside the gene matches. The CDR3 loop reads CASSQTSGHNEQFF. The DNA for the CDR3 is TGTGCCAGCAGCCAAACTAGCGGCCACAATGAGCAGTTCTTC.